These 3 T cell receptor beta chains share one sample of origin, sequenced in a study of response to subunit inactivated influenza vaccine. TCRdb itself ran the RT-PCR reads through MiXCR, one entry per CDR3 protein. The sample has approximately 490,000 distinct CDR3 sequences; approximately 7.7% are singletons. The source material was PBMCs from blood, sampled 23 to 25 months after vaccination. These receptors all stem from a man between 50 and 70 years old who received an inactivated influenza vaccine.

There are a few counts of this clonotype. The J gene is TRBJ2-7, the V gene TRBV7-9, with D uncertain. The CDR3 runs to 13 residues. V shed 1 base and J shed 5 bases, with 9 bases lying between them. The germline gives CDR1 SEHNR, CDR2 FQNEAQ (reference sequence). This chain's CDR3 is CASSLVGFDEQYF. For the CDR3, the DNA is TGTGCCAGCAGCTTAGTAGGCTTCGACGAGCAGTACTTC.

In its sample, this clonotype was seen a few times. V usage is TRBV2 and J usage is TRBJ1-2; D is perhaps TRBD1 (6 bases). Trimming took off 5 bases at V and 4 bases at J, with 14 bases between the two ends. This CDR3 region has 14 residues. Germline V gene lookup returns CDR1 SNHLY and CDR2 FYNNEI. The CDR3 spells CASSMLGQFYGYTF. The CDR3 bases are TGTGCCAGCAGTATGCTCGGACAGTTCTATGGCTACACCTTC.

This sequence joins TRBV20-1 and TRBJ2-5; maybe TRBD2 (7 bases). Trimming stripped 0 bases from V and 4 bases from J, with 18 bases between. The CDR3 has 16 amino acids. From germline, CDR1 is DFQATT and CDR2 SNEGSKA (reference sequence). CDR3: CSARDWRGPSPETQYF. The CDR3 nucleotides read TGCAGTGCTAGAGATTGGCGGGGGCCCTCCCCAGAGACCCAGTACTTC.